These 18 T cell receptor beta chains were all obtained from the same sample, sequenced in a study of cytomegalovirus exposure and HLA in healthy donors. Clones were sequenced by immunoSEQ multiplex PCR, and TCRdb holds only the in-frame ones, with some missing. This sample has hundreds of thousands of clones, with around 91% found just once. The sample was PBMCs. These receptor sequences come from a woman between 25 and 40 years old in good health and CMV-seronegative.

The rearrangement links TRBV4-1 to TRBJ2-1; D uncertain. The CDR3 has 13 amino acids. From germline, CDR1 is MGHRA and CDR2 YSYEKL. Trimming removed 4 bases from V and 9 bases from J, with 13 bases in between. In DNA, the CDR3 is TGCGCCAGCAGCCTCCCTCCCAGCCTTGAGCAGTTCTTC. Its protein product is CASSLPPSLEQFF.

This sequence joins TRBV7-2 and TRBJ2-2, with no clear D. This CDR3 contains 13 residues. Germline loops: CDR1 SGHTA, CDR2 FQGNSA. Deletions cut 4 bases from V and 5 bases from J, with 8 bases between. The CDR3 DNA reads TGTGCCAGCAGCTCAGTGGTAACCGGGGAGCTGTTTTTT. It specifies CASSSVVTGELFF.

The CDR3 protein is CASSLAGLAELSSYNEQFF. CDR3 nucleotides: TGTGCCAGCAGTTTGGCGGGACTAGCGGAACTCAGCTCCTACAATGAGCAGTTCTTC. This chain joins TRBV28 and TRBJ2-1; the match to TRBD2 covers 11 bases. Germline V lookup: CDR1 MDHEN, CDR2 SYDVKM. The CDR3 consists of 19 residues. With V trimmed by 3 bases and J by 0 bases, 10 bases remained unmatched.

As DNA, the CDR3 is TGTGCCAGCAGCTTAATCGGGGGAACCGGGGAGCTGTTTTTT. Protein: CASSLIGGTGELFF. V is TRBV7-3 and J is TRBJ2-2, with a possible D match to TRBD2 (6 bases). Between the trimmed V and J ends, which lost 1 base and 5 bases, there was a span of 8 bases. From germline, CDR1 is SGHTA and CDR2 FQGTGA. The CDR3 consists of 14 residues. The variable domain in full, with the rest retrieved from reference TRBV7-3 and TRBJ2-2, is GAGVSQTPSNKVTEKGKYVELRCDPISGHTALYWYRQSLGQGPEFLIYFQGTGAADDSGLPNDRFFAVRPEGSVSTLKIQRTERGDSAVYLCASSLIGGTGELFFGEGSRLTVL.

The V and J genes are TRBV18 and TRBJ2-5; D may match TRBD1 or TRBD2 (5 bases each). CDR3 size: 13 residues. The V gene lost 3 bases and the J gene lost 5 bases, with 10 bases spanning the gap. Germline lookup yields CDR1 KGHSH and CDR2 LQKENI. The CDR3 DNA reads TGTGCCAGCTCACCCGGGACCAGTGAGACCCAGTACTTC. It encodes CASSPGTSETQYF.

The table lists this clone with a count of one. The chain joins TRBV27 to TRBJ2-3, with 10 bases identical to TRBD2. Germline CDR1 and CDR2: MNHEY and SMNVEV (reference sequence). J lost 5 bases, V lost 2 bases, and 4 bases had no gene match. The CDR3 has 15 residues. Written as DNA, the CDR3 is TGTGCCAGCAGTTTAAGAGTAGCGGGAGGAGATACGCAGTATTTT. It is translated as CASSLRVAGGDTQYF.

This clone was detected only once. The J gene is TRBJ1-1, the V gene TRBV4-1; no definite D call. V lost 0 bases and J lost 9, with 14 bases in between. The CDR3 sequence is 14 residues long. Per germline, CDR1 MGHRA and CDR2 YSYEKL. CDR3 DNA sequence: TGCGCCAGCAGCCAAGAGGCCGGGCTCGTGAAAGCTTTCTTT. Amino acid sequence: CASSQEAGLVKAFF.

The chain has TRBV7-3 and TRBJ2-1; D remains ambiguous. Germline CDR1 and CDR2: SGHTA and FQGTGA. The V end was cut by 1 base, the J end by 2 bases, with 9 bases between. The CDR3 has 15 residues. The CDR3 DNA is TGTGCCAGCAGCTTAATGCCCGCGGCCTACAATGAGCAGTTCTTC. This translates into CASSLMPAAYNEQFF.

The J gene is TRBJ1-4, the V gene TRBV7-2; 9 positions agree with TRBD1. Losses at the gene ends were 5 bases for V and 7 bases for J; bases not matched to a gene: 5. The CDR3 loop spans 14 amino acids. Germline assignment: CDR1 SGHTA and CDR2 FQGNSA. The CDR3 sequence is CASSLDRGSEKLFF. CDR3 coding DNA: TGTGCCAGCAGCCTAGACAGGGGGAGTGAAAAACTGTTTTTT.

The count of this clone is one. This rearrangement joins TRBV5-1 to TRBJ1-3, with TRBD1 as a possible D gene (6 bases). This CDR3 is built from 15 residues. Trimming stripped 1 base from V and 0 bases from J, with 8 bases between. The germline CDR1 and CDR2 sequences are SGHRS and YFSETQ. This chain's CDR3 is CASSLRQASGNTIYF. CDR3 DNA sequence: TGCGCCAGCAGCTTGCGACAGGCCTCTGGAAACACCATATATTTT.

The V gene is TRBV30, the J gene TRBJ1-2; 8 bases agree with TRBD1. This CDR3 has 14 residues. Germline V gene data show CDR1 as GTSNPN and CDR2 as SVGIG (reference sequence). Trimming cost V 3 bases and J 0 bases; bases outside gene matches: 3. CDR3 nucleotide sequence: TGTGCCTGGAGGGAACAGGGGGCTAACTATGGCTACACCTTC. Its translation is CAWREQGANYGYTF. The complete variable domain, with remaining parts taken from reference TRBV30 and TRBJ1-2, reads SQTIHQWPATLVQPVGSPLSLECTVEGTSNPNLYWYRQAAGRGLQLLFYSVGIGQISSEVPQNLSASRPQDRQFILSSKKLLLSDSGFYLCAWREQGANYGYTFGSGTRLTVV.

This sequence joins TRBV2 and TRBJ1-2; 9 positions match TRBD1. Germline trimming cut 3 bases from V and 7 bases from J; bases unmatched to any gene: 9. This CDR3 has 15 amino acids. The V gene's germline CDR1 is SNHLY and CDR2 FYNNEI. As DNA, the CDR3 is TGTGCCAGCAGTGACGCTCCGGGACAGGGATCTGGCTACACCTTC. Translation: CASSDAPGQGSGYTF.

This chain uses TRBV5-1 with TRBJ2-7; no firm D call. The CDR3 spans 13 residues. V gave up 2 bases and J gave up 1 base, with 7 bases separating them. Germline values: CDR1 SGHRS, CDR2 YFSETQ. The CDR3 loop reads CASSFGISYEQYF. CDR3 DNA: TGCGCCAGCAGCTTCGGCATTTCCTACGAGCAGTACTTC. Drawing the rest from reference TRBV5-1 and TRBJ2-7, the complete variable domain is KAGVTQTPRYLIKTRGQQVTLSCSPISGHRSVSWYQQTPGQGLQFLFEYFSETQRNKGNFPGRFSGRQFSNSRSEMNVSTLELGDSALYLCASSFGISYEQYFGPGTRLTVT.

The chain links TRBV27 to TRBJ2-4; D perhaps matches TRBD2 (6 bases). V was shortened by 3 bases and J by 1 base, with 13 bases between the two germline ends. The length of the CDR3 is 16 residues. The germline gives CDR1 MNHEY, CDR2 SMNVEV (reference sequence). This chain's CDR3 is CASSFGLRGAKNIQYF. The CDR3 nucleotides read TGTGCCAGCAGTTTCGGACTCCGGGGGGCCAAAAACATTCAGTACTTC.

The CDR3 region has the DNA TGTGCCAGCAGTTCCATAGGGAGCGGACGGAGCACAGATACGCAGTATTTT. This gives the protein CASSSIGSGRSTDTQYF. V gene TRBV27 combines with J gene TRBJ2-3, with D tentatively TRBD2 (5 bases). The germline V gene encodes CDR1 MNHEY and CDR2 SMNVEV (reference sequence). The V and J ends lost 4 bases and 0 bases respectively, with 17 bases between them. The CDR3 consists of 17 residues.

The J gene is TRBJ2-7, the V gene TRBV7-2; D is ambiguous. V was shortened by 2 bases and J by 5 bases, with 7 bases between the two germline ends. Germline CDR1 SGHTA, CDR2 FQGNSA. The CDR3 spans 12 residues. The CDR3 DNA follows: TGTGCCAGCAGCTTAAAGGGAAACGAGCAGTACTTC. Translated: CASSLKGNEQYF.

Comment on this clone: The same CDR3 also results from other DNA sequences found in this sample. The chain carries TRBV27 and TRBJ2-5; D gene ambiguous. This CDR3 is 12 amino acids long. The germline CDR1 and CDR2 sequences are MNHEY and SMNVEV (reference sequence). Trimming removed 3 bases from V and 5 bases from J, with 7 bases in between. The CDR3 nucleotides are TGTGCCAGCAGTTTGGACGGGGAGACCCAGTACTTC. Its translation is CASSLDGETQYF.

About this clone itself: One junction end disagrees with the germline gene, perhaps due to a read error. The V gene is TRBV7-9, the J gene TRBJ2-7, with D possibly matching TRBD2 (8 bases). Germline V gene data show CDR1 as SEHNR and CDR2 as FQNEAQ (reference sequence). This CDR3 contains 15 residues. CDR3 sequence: CASSIAGQNNYEQYF. The DNA for the CDR3 is TGTGCCAGCAGCATAGCGGGACAGAACAATTACGAGCAGTACTTC.